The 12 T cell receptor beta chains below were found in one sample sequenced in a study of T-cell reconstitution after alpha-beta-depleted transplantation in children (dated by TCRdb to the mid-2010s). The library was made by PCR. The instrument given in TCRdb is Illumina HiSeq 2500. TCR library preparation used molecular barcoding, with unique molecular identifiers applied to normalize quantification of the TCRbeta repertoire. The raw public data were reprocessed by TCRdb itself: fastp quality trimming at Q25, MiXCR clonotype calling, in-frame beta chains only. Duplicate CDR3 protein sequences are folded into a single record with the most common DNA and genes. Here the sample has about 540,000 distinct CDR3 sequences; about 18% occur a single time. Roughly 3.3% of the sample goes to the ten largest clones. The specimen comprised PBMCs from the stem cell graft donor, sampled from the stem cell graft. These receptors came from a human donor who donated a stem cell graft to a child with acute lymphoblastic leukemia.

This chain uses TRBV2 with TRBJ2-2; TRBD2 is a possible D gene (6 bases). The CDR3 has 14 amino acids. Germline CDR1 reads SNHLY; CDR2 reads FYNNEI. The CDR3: CTCCFAGRTGELFF. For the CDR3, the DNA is TGTACCTGCTGTTTTGCGGGGAGAACCGGGGAGCTGTTTTTT.

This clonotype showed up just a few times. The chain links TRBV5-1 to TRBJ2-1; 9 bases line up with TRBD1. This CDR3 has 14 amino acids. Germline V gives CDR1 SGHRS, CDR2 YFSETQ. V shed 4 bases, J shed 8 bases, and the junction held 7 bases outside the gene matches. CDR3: CASSQGDRVDEQFF. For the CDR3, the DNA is TGCGCCAGCAGCCAAGGGGACAGGGTAGATGAGCAGTTCTTC. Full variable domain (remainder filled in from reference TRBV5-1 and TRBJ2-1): KAGVTQTPRYLIKTRGQQVTLSCSPISGHRSVSWYQQTPGQGLQFLFEYFSETQRNKGNFPGRFSGRQFSNSRSEMNVSTLELGDSALYLCASSQGDRVDEQFFGPGTRLTVL.

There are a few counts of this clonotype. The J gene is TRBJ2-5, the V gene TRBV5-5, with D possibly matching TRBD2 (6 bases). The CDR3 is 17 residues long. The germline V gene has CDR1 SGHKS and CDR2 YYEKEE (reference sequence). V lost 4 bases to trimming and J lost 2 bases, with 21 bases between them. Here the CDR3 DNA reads TGTGCCAGCAGCGACCTACTAGCTAGGGCTCTACAAGAGACCCAGTACTTC. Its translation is CASSDLLARALQETQYF.

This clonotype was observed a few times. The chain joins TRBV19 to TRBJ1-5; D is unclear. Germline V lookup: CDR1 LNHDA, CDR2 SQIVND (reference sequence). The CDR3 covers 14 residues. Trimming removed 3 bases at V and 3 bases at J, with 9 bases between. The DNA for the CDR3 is TGTGCCAGTAGTATTGTGGCAGACAATCAGCCCCAGCATTTT. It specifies CASSIVADNQPQHF.

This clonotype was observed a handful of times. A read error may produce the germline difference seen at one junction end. The CDR3 region has the DNA TGTGCCAGCAGTGAATATCGGACTTTCTTC. Protein: CASSEYRTFF. The chain uses TRBV25-1 and TRBJ2-7; possibly TRBD2 for D (5 bases). There are 10 residues in the CDR3. In germline, CDR1 is MGHDK, CDR2 SYGVNS.

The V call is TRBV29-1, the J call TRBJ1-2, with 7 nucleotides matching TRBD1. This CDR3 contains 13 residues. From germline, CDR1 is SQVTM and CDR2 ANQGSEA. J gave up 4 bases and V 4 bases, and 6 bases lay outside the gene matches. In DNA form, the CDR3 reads TGCAGCGTTGCCACAGGGGATGGCTATGGCTACACCTTC. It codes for CSVATGDGYGYTF.

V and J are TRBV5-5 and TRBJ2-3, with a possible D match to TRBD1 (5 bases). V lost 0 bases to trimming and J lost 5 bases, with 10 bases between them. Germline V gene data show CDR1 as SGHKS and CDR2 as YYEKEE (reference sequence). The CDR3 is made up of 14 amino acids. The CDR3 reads CASSLAQVEDTQYF. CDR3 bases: TGTGCCAGCAGCTTGGCACAGGTGGAAGATACGCAGTATTTT.

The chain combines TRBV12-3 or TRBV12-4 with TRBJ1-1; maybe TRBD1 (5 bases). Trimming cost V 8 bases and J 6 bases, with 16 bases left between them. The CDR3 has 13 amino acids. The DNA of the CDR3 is TGTGCCAGCGGAGCCGGGACTACCCCTGAAGCTTTCTTT. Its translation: CASGAGTTPEAFF.

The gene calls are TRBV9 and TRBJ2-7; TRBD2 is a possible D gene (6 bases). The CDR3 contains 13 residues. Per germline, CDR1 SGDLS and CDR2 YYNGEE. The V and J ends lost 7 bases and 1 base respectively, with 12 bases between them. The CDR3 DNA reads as TGTGCCAGCCAAGGACGGGAGTCCTACGAGCAGTACTTC. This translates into CASQGRESYEQYF.

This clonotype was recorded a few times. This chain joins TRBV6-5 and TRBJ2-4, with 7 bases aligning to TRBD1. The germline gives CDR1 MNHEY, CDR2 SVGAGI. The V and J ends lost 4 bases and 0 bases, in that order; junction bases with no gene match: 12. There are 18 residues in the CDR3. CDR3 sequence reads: CASSFKGASGSAKNIQYF. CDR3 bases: TGTGCCAGCAGTTTTAAGGGGGCATCTGGCTCAGCCAAAAACATTCAGTACTTC.

The CDR3 nucleotides read TGCGCCAGCAGATGGGGACGGGACACCGGGGAGCTGTTTTTT. Its protein product is CASRWGRDTGELFF. This sequence joins TRBV5-1 and TRBJ2-2, with D perhaps TRBD1 or TRBD2 (5 bases each). From germline, CDR1 is SGHRS and CDR2 YFSETQ. V was cut by 5 bases and J by 3 bases, with 11 bases left in between. The CDR3 extends over 14 amino acids. The variable domain in full, with the rest retrieved from reference TRBV5-1 and TRBJ2-2, is KAGVTQTPRYLIKTRGQQVTLSCSPISGHRSVSWYQQTPGQGLQFLFEYFSETQRNKGNFPGRFSGRQFSNSRSEMNVSTLELGDSALYLCASRWGRDTGELFFGEGSRLTVL.

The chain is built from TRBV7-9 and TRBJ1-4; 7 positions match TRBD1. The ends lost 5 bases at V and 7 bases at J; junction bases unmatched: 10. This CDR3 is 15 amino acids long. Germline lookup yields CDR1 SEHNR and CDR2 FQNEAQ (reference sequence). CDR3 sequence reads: CASSLSGTVGEKLFF. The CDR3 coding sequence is TGTGCCAGCAGCCTCTCTGGGACAGTCGGTGAAAAACTGTTTTTT.